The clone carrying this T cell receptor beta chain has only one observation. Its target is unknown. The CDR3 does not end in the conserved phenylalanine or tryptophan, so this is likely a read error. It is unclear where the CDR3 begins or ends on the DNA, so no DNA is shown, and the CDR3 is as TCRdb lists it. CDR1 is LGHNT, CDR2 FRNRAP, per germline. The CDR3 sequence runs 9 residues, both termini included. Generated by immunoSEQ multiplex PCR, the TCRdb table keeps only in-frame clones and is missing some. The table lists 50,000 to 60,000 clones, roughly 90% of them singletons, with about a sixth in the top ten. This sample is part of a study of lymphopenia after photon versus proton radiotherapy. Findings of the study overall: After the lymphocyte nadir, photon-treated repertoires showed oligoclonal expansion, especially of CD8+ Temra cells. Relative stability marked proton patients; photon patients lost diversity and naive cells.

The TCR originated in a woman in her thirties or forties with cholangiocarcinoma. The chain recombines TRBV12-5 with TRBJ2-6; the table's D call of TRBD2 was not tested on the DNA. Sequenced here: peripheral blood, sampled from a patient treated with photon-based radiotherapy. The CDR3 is CASGLIPTL.